The sequence of this T cell receptor beta chain was determined in a study of beta chain features in type 1 diabetes. Study observations and caveats: The similarity of naive, central memory and Treg TCRB repertoires appeared greater among patients than among healthy donors. Type 1 diabetes patients had VDJ junctions that carried fewer insertions and more deletions. TCRB CDR3s from Type 1 diabetes patients were moderately but significantly shorter in all four CD4+ subsets. There was a possibility that cDNA sequencing over-represented cells with high TCR expression.

The whole isolated RNA underwent reverse transcription, so sequencing captured expressed TCRB transcripts. Data came from immunoSEQ multiplex PCR; TCRdb stores just in-frame clones and leaves some out. The data show 250,000 to 350,000 clones, roughly an eighth seen once. Central memory, naive, regulatory and stem cell-like memory CD4+ cells were sorted by CD45RO/CCR7/CD25/CD127/CD95/CD27. After removal of 3 bases from V and 7 bases from J, the junction contained 11 bases not matched to a gene. The CDR3 sequence is 15 residues long. CDR1 and CDR2 (germline): MDHEN, SYDVKM. Details on this clone: What it recognizes is unknown.

V gene TRBV28 combines with J gene TRBJ2-7, with 8 bases aligning to TRBD1. The clonotype originates from a man aged 25 to 40 with type 1 diabetes. Specimen: naive CD4+ T cells from blood. CDR3 residues: CASSLQAGTGYEQYF. In nucleotides, the CDR3 is TGTGCCAGCAGTTTGCAAGCCGGGACAGGATATGAGCAGTACTTC.